This section outlines one T cell receptor beta chain sequence together with its context. One entry per CDR3 protein results from TCRdb running MiXCR on the PCR reads. The table has about 640,000 distinct CDR3 sequences, less than 20% seen once. This record belongs to a study of molecular identifiers for immune sequencing clone quantification. V was shortened by 2 bases and J by 1 base, with 9 bases between the two germline ends. The CDR3 is 15 amino acids. Germline V gene sequence: CDR1 ENHRY, CDR2 SYGVKD. Sample: naive CD8+ T cells from blood, with Jurkat cell RNA spiked in. Subset of the sample: FACS-sorted CD8+CD4-CCR7+CD45RA+ naive T cells. The chain uses TRBV10-3 and TRBJ2-4; the D is unclear. The receptor was isolated from a human donor in good health. Some libraries in this study had Jurkat cell RNA spiked in. CDR3 in amino acids: CAISEDPFAKNIQYF. DNA of the CDR3: TGTGCCATCAGTGAGGATCCTTTTGCCAAAAACATTCAGTACTTC.